The 8 T cell receptor beta chains below all came from one sample that was sequenced in a study of blood T cell repertoires in COVID-19. Only in-frame clones appear in the TCRdb table, and some are missing; sequencing was by immunoSEQ multiplex PCR. The repertoire consists of 23,000 or so clones, with around 94% occurring once and the leading ten covering under 4.5%. Sequencing was carried out using peripheral blood. The receptors come from a woman aged 45-65 years with active COVID-19.

J is TRBJ1-1 and V is TRBV5-1; 7 nucleotides line up with TRBD1. From germline, CDR1 is SGHRS and CDR2 YFSETQ. The V segment lost 3 bases and the J segment 5 bases; nucleotides outside the gene matches: 13. The CDR3 extends over 16 amino acids. CDR3: CASSSRDRPIPTEAFF. Here the CDR3 DNA reads TGCGCCAGCAGCTCCCGGGACAGACCCATTCCGACTGAAGCTTTCTTT.

This clone was detected only once. V usage is TRBV6-5 and J usage is TRBJ2-5, with 8 positions matching TRBD2. After removal of 7 bases from V and 4 bases from J, the junction contained 5 bases not matched to a gene. Germline-derived CDR1 and CDR2 are MNHEY and SVGAGI. The CDR3 loop spans 13 amino acids. DNA for the CDR3: TGTGCCAGCATCCGGGAGGGGGGAGAGACCCAGTACTTC. Protein sequence: CASIREGGETQYF.

The chain combines TRBV27 with TRBJ1-6, with 10 bases aligning to TRBD1. The CDR3 loop spans 17 amino acids. The ends lost 2 bases at V and 4 bases at J; junction bases unmatched: 5. CDR1 is MNHEY and CDR2 is SMNVEV in the germline V gene (reference sequence). The DNA of the CDR3 is TGTGCCAGCAGTTTACTAGGGACAGGGGTGTATAATTCACCCCTCCACTTT. Translating it yields CASSLLGTGVYNSPLHF.

The CDR3 nucleotides are TGTGCCAGCAGCCACACAACCCTTGGCGATACGCAGTATTTT. Residues: CASSHTTLGDTQYF. The chain recombines TRBV7-3 with TRBJ2-3; D is uncertain. CDR1 is SGHTA, CDR2 FQGTGA, per germline. V was shortened by 5 bases and J by 6 bases, with 15 bases between the two germline ends. CDR3 length: 14 residues.

The chain couples TRBV5-4 to TRBJ2-2; TRBD2 is a possible D gene (6 bases). Germline V CDR1 and CDR2: SGHNT, YYREEE (reference sequence). V dropped 4 bases and J dropped 1 base, with 11 bases sitting between them. The CDR3 is 15 residues long. CDR3 loop: CASSPGLQNTGELFF. DNA for the CDR3: TGTGCCAGCAGCCCCGGACTACAGAACACCGGGGAGCTGTTTTTT.

The rearrangement links TRBV28 to TRBJ1-6, with D possibly matching TRBD1 (6 bases). With 6 bases removed from V and 4 bases from J, the gap between germline ends came to 13 bases. CDR3 length: 15 residues. Per germline, CDR1 MDHEN and CDR2 SYDVKM. The CDR3 protein is CASRPQGPYNSPLHF. CDR3 DNA: TGTGCCAGCAGACCACAGGGACCGTATAATTCACCCCTCCACTTT.

The CDR3 bases are TGTGCCAGCGCAGCGGGGGAGGGGGGCACAGATACGCAGTATTTT. It encodes CASAAGEGGTDTQYF. The chain joins TRBV4-2 to TRBJ2-3; 8 bases line up with TRBD2. Germline lookup yields CDR1 LGHNA and CDR2 YNFKEQ. The CDR3 is 15 amino acids. V lost 8 bases and J lost 1; bases outside the gene matches: 8.

CDR3 sequence reads: CASSLSFYEQYF. CDR3 nucleotide sequence: TGTGCCAGCAGTTTATCCTTCTACGAGCAGTACTTC. V is TRBV12-3 or TRBV12-4 and J is TRBJ2-7; D is uncertain. Trimming cost V 2 bases and J 3 bases, with 5 bases left between them. This CDR3 has 12 residues.